The 27 T cell receptor beta chains below come from one sample, sequenced in a study of T cell responses to AZD1222 COVID-19 vaccine. Here immunoSEQ multiplex PCR was the method, and the copy in TCRdb shows in-frame clones only, minus some. This sample has more than 100,000 clones, with around nine tenths found just once. This sample comprised peripheral blood, obtained on day 0 of AZD1222 vaccination. The receptors come from an adult in good health.

This clone was seen just once. This chain links TRBV6-4 with TRBJ1-2; 9 bases align to TRBD1. V lost 7 bases, J lost 5 bases, and 14 bases stayed unmatched. CDR3 length: 16 amino acids. Germline V gene lookup returns CDR1 MRHNA and CDR2 SNTAGT. CDR3 residues: CASIMRPGQGGYGYTF. CDR3 DNA: TGTGCCAGCATCATGCGGCCGGGACAGGGTGGGTATGGCTACACCTTC.

This clone was counted once. V usage is TRBV3-1 (or the pseudogene TRBV3-2) and J usage is TRBJ2-7; tentatively, D is TRBD2 (7 bases). The V end lost 2 bases, the J end lost 3 bases, and 14 bases lay between the germline ends. Looked up from germline, CDR1 is LGHDT and CDR2 is YNNKEL (reference sequence). This CDR3 region has 15 residues. CDR3 DNA: TGTGCCAGCAGCCAATCCGGGGGGCAGGGCTACGAGCAGTACTTC. Its protein is CASSQSGGQGYEQYF.

This clone was detected once. The rearrangement joins TRBV10-1 to TRBJ1-1; D possibly corresponds to TRBD1 (5 bases). The germline CDR1 and CDR2 sequences are WNHNN and SYGVQD (reference sequence). The V and J ends lost 0 bases and 2 bases respectively, with 16 bases between them. The length of the CDR3 is 17 residues. The CDR3 sequence: CASSESRRGRTNTEAFF. The CDR3 bases are TGCGCCAGCAGTGAGTCGAGGAGGGGACGTACCAACACTGAAGCTTTCTTT.

The chain couples TRBV28 to TRBJ1-6; 8 bases fit TRBD1. V gave up 4 bases and J gave up 5 bases; unmatched junction bases: 4. CDR1 is MDHEN and CDR2 is SYDVKM in the germline V gene. The CDR3 contains 15 residues. CDR3 loop: CASSSGQGNNSPLHF. In DNA, the CDR3 is TGTGCCAGCAGTTCCGGACAGGGCAATAATTCACCCCTCCACTTT.

This sequence joins TRBV12-3 or TRBV12-4 and TRBJ1-2; D may be TRBD1 (6 bases). CDR3 length: 13 residues. Trimming shortened V by 8 bases and J by 8 bases, and 18 bases separated the two germline ends. The DNA for the CDR3 is TGTGCCAGCGGCCCGGCAGGGGTCGGCGGCTACACCTTC. The encoded protein is CASGPAGVGGYTF.

The chain carries TRBV7-2 and TRBJ2-1; no reliable D call. Germline CDR1 is SGHTA and CDR2 is FQGNSA. This CDR3 comprises 14 residues. The V and J ends lost 0 bases and 8 bases respectively, with 11 bases between them. CDR3 protein: CASSLAGKVYEQFF. The CDR3 nucleotides read TGTGCCAGCAGCTTAGCGGGGAAGGTATATGAGCAGTTCTTC.

DNA of the CDR3: TGTGCCAGCAGTGCGGACAGGGTTTTCACTGAAGCTTTCTTT. Translated: CASSADRVFTEAFF. This chain connects TRBV4-2 to TRBJ1-1; TRBD1 matches at 8 bases. CDR1 and CDR2 from the germline V gene are LGHNA and YNFKEQ. The CDR3 length is 14 residues. The ends lost 6 bases at V and 4 bases at J; junction bases unmatched: 7.

This chain connects TRBV2 to TRBJ1-1, with no clear D. The CDR3 sequence is 13 residues long. Trimming took off 5 bases at V and 3 bases at J, with 10 bases between the two ends. CDR1 is SNHLY and CDR2 is FYNNEI in the germline V gene. In DNA form, the CDR3 reads TGTGCCAGCAGTCAAAGGTGGGACACTGAAGCTTTCTTT. Translation gives CASSQRWDTEAFF.

The genes are TRBV19 and TRBJ1-5, with D tentatively TRBD1 (5 bases). Germline CDR1 and CDR2: LNHDA and SQIVND (reference sequence). V lost 7 bases to trimming and J lost 4 bases, with 20 bases between them. The CDR3 loop spans 16 amino acids. The CDR3 spells CASKRYSGRGNQPQHF. The CDR3 nucleotides are TGTGCCAGTAAGAGGTACTCAGGGCGGGGGAATCAGCCCCAGCATTTT.

The chain joins TRBV6-5 to TRBJ2-1; D not resolved. Germline V gene sequence: CDR1 MNHEY, CDR2 SVGAGI. CDR3 size: 13 residues. V was shortened by 0 bases and J by 4 bases, with 4 bases between the two germline ends. The CDR3 coding sequence is TGTGCCAGCAGTTACTCTGGGTACAATGAGCAGTTCTTC. The encoded protein is CASSYSGYNEQFF.

The chain carries TRBV27 and TRBJ1-2; 7 nucleotides match TRBD1. Trimming cost V 5 bases and J 7 bases; bases outside gene matches: 7. There are 13 residues in the CDR3. From germline, CDR1 is MNHEY and CDR2 SMNVEV (reference sequence). The CDR3 reads CASSPDRVSGYTF. For the CDR3, the DNA is TGTGCCAGCAGTCCCGACAGGGTGAGTGGCTACACCTTC.

The chain uses TRBV11-2 and TRBJ2-3, with a weak D call TRBD1 (6 bases). Germline V gene lookup returns CDR1 SGHAT and CDR2 FQNNGV. The CDR3 runs 15 residues. V lost 5 bases, J lost 4 bases, and 16 bases lay in between. The CDR3: CASSLQGARADTQYF. The CDR3 DNA reads as TGTGCCAGCAGCCTACAGGGCGCGAGGGCAGATACGCAGTATTTT.

V usage is TRBV7-6 and J usage is TRBJ1-3; possibly TRBD1 for D (6 bases). CDR1 and CDR2 (germline): SGHVS, FNYEAQ. This CDR3 is built from 17 residues. The ends were cut back, 5 bases at V and 0 bases at J, with 17 bases in the middle. CDR3 amino acids: CASSLRTASFSGNTIYF. The CDR3 DNA reads TGTGCCAGCAGCCTCCGGACAGCCAGTTTCTCTGGAAACACCATATATTTT.

The rearrangement uses TRBV30 and TRBJ1-2, with unresolved D. The CDR3 is 13 amino acids. Trimming pared 2 bases from V and 2 bases from J, leaving 9 bases between. Germline CDR1 reads GTSNPN; CDR2 reads SVGIG (reference sequence). The DNA of the CDR3 is TGTGCCTGGAGTCAACATAGAAACTATGGCTACACCTTC. Translating gives CAWSQHRNYGYTF.

The gene calls are TRBV12-5 and TRBJ1-1, with 7 bases fitting TRBD1. The trim removed 6 bases at V and 1 base at J, leaving 11 bases unmatched. There are 16 residues in the CDR3. In germline, CDR1 is LGHNT, CDR2 FRNRAP. This CDR3 is CASGRPPGQKNTEAFF. The CDR3 DNA reads TGTGCTAGTGGCCGCCCCCCGGGACAGAAGAACACTGAAGCTTTCTTT.

The chain couples TRBV5-6 to TRBJ1-2; tentative D call: TRBD1 (6 bases). CDR1 is SGHDT and CDR2 is YYEEEE in the germline V gene. V was pared by 4 bases and J by 7 bases, with 11 bases between. This CDR3 contains 12 residues. CDR3 in DNA: TGTGCCAGCAGCGTTAACAGGGTTGGCTACACCTTC. Its translation is CASSVNRVGYTF. The full variable domain, with the rest looked up from reference TRBV5-6 and TRBJ1-2, is DAGVTQSPTHLIKTRGQQVTLRCSPKSGHDTVSWYQQALGQGPQFIFQYYEEEERQRGNFPDRFSGHQFPNYSSELNVNALLLGDSALYLCASSVNRVGYTFGSGTRLTVV.

This clone appeared once. CDR3 sequence (DNA): TGTGCCAGCAGTGAGGACAGGGGTAACAATGAGCAGTTCTTC. This encodes CASSEDRGNNEQFF. The gene calls are TRBV2 and TRBJ2-1, with 9 bases lining up with TRBD1. Unmatched junction bases numbered 2, after V lost 3 bases and J lost 5 bases. Per germline, CDR1 SNHLY and CDR2 FYNNEI. The CDR3 has 14 amino acids.

This clone was seen only once. The J gene is TRBJ2-7, the V gene TRBV9; D is undetermined. The CDR3 consists of 13 residues. V lost 4 bases to trimming and J lost 5 bases, with 13 bases between them. The germline gives CDR1 SGDLS, CDR2 YYNGEE. The CDR3 spells CASSPRTDHEQYF. DNA for the CDR3: TGTGCCAGCAGCCCTCGGACGGACCACGAGCAGTACTTC.

The chain carries TRBV4-2 and TRBJ1-2; D gene unclear. Per the germline V gene, CDR1 is LGHNA and CDR2 is YNFKEQ. The CDR3 sequence is 14 residues long. V lost 0 bases to trimming and J lost 1 base, with 6 bases between them. This CDR3 reads CASSQDSSNYGYTF. For the CDR3, the DNA is TGTGCCAGCAGCCAAGATTCCAGTAACTATGGCTACACCTTC.

The chain recombines TRBV5-1 with TRBJ1-1, with a weak D call TRBD1 (5 bases). The CDR3 consists of 15 residues. V lost 7 bases to trimming and J lost 0 bases, with 16 bases between them. Germline V gives CDR1 SGHRS, CDR2 YFSETQ. The CDR3 loop is CASRSEVQVNTEAFF. CDR3 DNA: TGCGCCAGCCGCTCGGAAGTACAGGTGAACACTGAAGCTTTCTTT.

This rearrangement joins TRBV11-1 to TRBJ1-3; 8 positions match TRBD1. The CDR3 contains 15 residues. With 5 bases clipped from V and 4 bases from J, the junction kept 7 bases outside the gene matches. Germline CDR1 reads SGHAT; CDR2 reads FQDESV (reference sequence). The CDR3 DNA follows: TGTGCCAGCAGCGTGAGGACAGGGACAGGAAACACCATATATTTT. Protein: CASSVRTGTGNTIYF.

V usage is TRBV6-1 and J usage is TRBJ2-7; 14 positions match TRBD2. The CDR3 has 18 amino acids. The V gene end was trimmed by 2 bases and the J gene end by 5 bases; junction bases not matched to a gene: 11. Looked up from germline, CDR1 is MNHNS and CDR2 is SASEGT. The DNA for the CDR3 is TGTGCCAGCAGTGAACAGACTAGCGGGGGGGTTAAGGTTGACGAGCAGTACTTC. Its translation is CASSEQTSGGVKVDEQYF.

The table lists this clone with a few counts. J is TRBJ1-1 and V is TRBV7-9, with TRBD1 identical over 10 bases. Germline V gives CDR1 SEHNR, CDR2 FQNEAQ (reference sequence). The ends lost 2 bases at V and 7 bases at J; junction bases unmatched: 7. CDR3 length: 15 residues. The CDR3 DNA follows: TGTGCCAGCAGCTTAATGGGACAGGGGCACTATGAAGCTTTCTTT. It yields the protein CASSLMGQGHYEAFF.

The sample holds one count of this clone. The chain couples TRBV10-1 to TRBJ1-5, with 9 bases fitting TRBD1. The CDR3 extends over 17 amino acids. Germline V CDR1 and CDR2: WNHNN, SYGVQD (reference sequence). Losses at the gene ends were 2 bases for V and 3 bases for J; bases not matched to a gene: 8. The CDR3 coding sequence is TGCGCCAGCAGTGAGACCGGGACAGGGTCGGCCAATCAGCCCCAGCATTTT. It specifies CASSETGTGSANQPQHF.

The rearrangement links TRBV15 to TRBJ2-6; no reliable D call. The germline V gene encodes CDR1 LNHNV and CDR2 YYDKDF (reference sequence). V dropped 6 bases and J dropped 0 bases, with 3 bases sitting between them. The length of the CDR3 is 13 residues. CDR3 protein: CATRASGANVLTF. The CDR3 coding sequence is TGTGCCACCAGAGCCTCTGGGGCCAACGTCCTGACTTTC.

This clone was counted between two and nine times. The chain has TRBV9 and TRBJ2-1, with 11 bases identical to TRBD2. Germline values: CDR1 SGDLS, CDR2 YYNGEE. The CDR3 length is 18 residues. Losses at the gene ends were 3 bases for V and 0 bases for J; bases not matched to a gene: 8. The CDR3: CASSALTSGGYSYNEQFF. CDR3 DNA sequence: TGTGCCAGCAGCGCCCTCACTAGCGGGGGTTACTCCTACAATGAGCAGTTCTTC.

V gene TRBV19 combines with J gene TRBJ2-3; a possible D gene is TRBD1 (5 bases). Germline assignment: CDR1 LNHDA and CDR2 SQIVND (reference sequence). Deletions cut 7 bases from V and 2 bases from J, with 10 bases between. This CDR3 has 13 residues. The CDR3 sequence: CASTQGYTDTQYF. CDR3 coding DNA: TGTGCCAGTACTCAGGGATACACAGATACGCAGTATTTT. Supplemented by reference TRBV19 and TRBJ2-3, the full variable domain reads DGGITQSPKYLFRKEGQNVTLSCEQNLNHDAMYWYRQDPGQGLRLIYYSQIVNDFQKGDIAEGYSVSREKKESFPLTVTSAQKNPTAFYLCASTQGYTDTQYFGPGTRLTVL.